The next 18 T cell receptor beta chains were all read from a single sample in a study of radiotherapy plus CTLA-4 blockade in lung cancer. The protocol was immunoSEQ multiplex PCR, while the TCRdb copy is restricted to in-frame clones and leaves out a portion. Here the sample spans 35,000 to 45,000 clones, around 85% being singletons. The sample here was peripheral blood, taken from a patient treated with radiotherapy plus ipilimumab. The receptors stem from a human donor with non-small cell lung cancer who had stable disease on radiotherapy plus ipilimumab.

The V gene is TRBV28, the J gene TRBJ2-7; the match to TRBD1 covers 7 bases. The CDR3 consists of 18 residues. Germline CDR1 is MDHEN and CDR2 is SYDVKM. Unmatched junction bases numbered 18, after V lost 3 bases and J lost 4 bases. The CDR3 sequence is CASSFPLTGVEDPYEQYF. For the CDR3, the DNA is TGTGCCAGCAGTTTCCCACTCACAGGGGTAGAGGACCCATACGAGCAGTACTTC.

V usage is TRBV7-3 and J usage is TRBJ2-3; tentative D call: TRBD2 (5 bases). This CDR3 has 14 amino acids. Trimming cost V 5 bases and J 5 bases, with 14 bases left between them. The germline V gene encodes CDR1 SGHTA and CDR2 FQGTGA. The CDR3 DNA sequence: TGTGCCAGCAGCCCCCGGGATGGGGTAGATACGCAGTATTTT. Its protein is CASSPRDGVDTQYF.

The V and J genes are TRBV11-2 and TRBJ2-7; tentatively, D is TRBD2 (5 bases). Per the germline V gene, CDR1 is SGHAT and CDR2 is FQNNGV. The CDR3 covers 13 residues. Trimming pared 4 bases from V and 7 bases from J, leaving 14 bases between. The CDR3 DNA reads as TGTGCCAGCAGCTCCCCCCTTAGGAGGGAGCAGTACTTC. Translated: CASSSPLRREQYF.

V usage is TRBV28 and J usage is TRBJ2-3; tentatively, D is TRBD2 (6 bases). In germline, CDR1 is MDHEN, CDR2 SYDVKM. V was shortened by 5 bases and J by 0 bases, with 9 bases between the two germline ends. This CDR3 comprises 14 residues. CDR3 DNA: TGTGCCAGCAGTCGAAGCGGGAGCACAGATACGCAGTATTTT. This translates into CASSRSGSTDTQYF.

This clone was seen a single time. The gene calls are TRBV7-8 and TRBJ2-3, with 9 bases that match TRBD2. Germline values: CDR1 SGHVS, CDR2 FQNEAQ. The V gene end was trimmed by 1 base and the J gene end by 5 bases; junction bases not matched to a gene: 13. The CDR3 has 18 amino acids. This chain's CDR3 is CASSLVSGSSRLGDTQYF. The CDR3, as DNA: TGTGCCAGCAGCTTAGTTAGCGGGAGTTCGCGGTTAGGAGATACGCAGTATTTT.

This sequence joins TRBV5-4 and TRBJ2-1, with 8 nucleotides matching TRBD2. The CDR3 is 16 amino acids. Per germline, CDR1 SGHNT and CDR2 YYREEE (reference sequence). V dropped 4 bases and J dropped 1; count of bases not matched to a gene: 7. CDR3 nucleotide sequence: TGTGCCAGCAGCCAAGACCTAGCGGGTTCCTACAATGAGCAGTTCTTC. Protein: CASSQDLAGSYNEQFF.

The chain uses TRBV28 and TRBJ2-3, with 10 bases lining up with TRBD2. The CDR3 consists of 15 residues. The V gene end was trimmed by 4 bases and the J gene end by 6 bases; junction bases not matched to a gene: 7. Germline assignment: CDR1 MDHEN and CDR2 SYDVKM. The DNA of the CDR3 is TGTGCCAGCAGTTCCCCTAGCGGGAGACGCGATACGCAGTATTTT. This codes for CASSSPSGRRDTQYF.

Concerning this clone: A junction end diverges from the germline sequence, so it may reflect a read error. Within the sample, other DNA sequences also encode this same CDR3. The chain carries TRBV7-9 and TRBJ1-1; 7 bases are shared with TRBD1. In germline, CDR1 is SEHNR, CDR2 FQNEAQ (reference sequence). CDR3 size: 15 residues. The CDR3 region is CASSTTRGMNTEAFF. The CDR3 DNA follows: TGTGCCAGCAGCACAACCAGGGGGATGAACACTGAAGCCTTCTTT.

V is TRBV7-2 and J is TRBJ2-3, with a possible D match to TRBD2 (6 bases). The CDR3 sequence is 15 residues long. Germline CDR1 reads SGHTA; CDR2 reads FQGNSA. Trimming took off 1 base at V and 2 bases at J, with 10 bases between the two ends. In nucleotides, the CDR3 is TGTGCCAGCAGCTTAGTGGGACTTTACACAGATACGCAGTATTTT. Protein product: CASSLVGLYTDTQYF. Filled out from reference TRBV7-2 and TRBJ2-3, the complete variable domain reads GAGVSQSPSNKVTEKGKDVELRCDPISGHTALYWYRQSLGQGLEFLIYFQGNSAPDKSGLPSDRFSAERTGGSVSTLTIQRTQQEDSAVYLCASSLVGLYTDTQYFGPGTRLTVL.

There are a few counts of this clone. The chain couples TRBV4-3 to TRBJ2-7; D perhaps matches TRBD1 (6 bases). The V and J ends lost 0 bases and 3 bases respectively, with 12 bases between them. This CDR3 is built from 15 residues. Germline V lookup: CDR1 LGHNA, CDR2 YSLEER. The CDR3: CASSQDQGQYYEQYF. The CDR3 DNA reads as TGCGCCAGCAGCCAAGACCAAGGACAGTACTACGAGCAGTACTTC.

The chain uses TRBV5-6 and TRBJ1-4; unclear D gene. The CDR3 runs 13 residues. V was cut by 4 bases and J by 8 bases, with 12 bases left in between. Germline V CDR1 and CDR2: SGHDT, YYEEEE. The CDR3, as DNA: TGTGCCAGCAGCGTGAGCGGGGTCGAAAAACTGTTTTTT. The encoded protein is CASSVSGVEKLFF.

In this sample, this clone turned up once. The gene calls are TRBV5-1 and TRBJ1-2; 10 bases are shared with TRBD1. Unmatched junction bases numbered 4, after V lost 4 bases and J lost 4 bases. This CDR3 spans 14 amino acids. The V gene's germline CDR1 is SGHRS and CDR2 YFSETQ. This chain's CDR3 is CASSRDRGGYGYTF. In DNA, the CDR3 is TGCGCCAGCAGCAGGGACAGGGGTGGCTATGGCTACACCTTC.

The V call is TRBV6-5, the J call TRBJ1-5, with D unresolved. Germline V lookup: CDR1 MNHEY, CDR2 SVGAGI. Trimming left V 0 bases short and J 3 bases short, with 9 bases between. This CDR3 has 15 residues. The CDR3 sequence: CASSYSGGNNQPQHF. CDR3 coding DNA: TGTGCCAGCAGTTACTCGGGAGGGAACAATCAGCCCCAGCATTTT.

V is TRBV7-2 and J is TRBJ2-3; 10 nucleotides agree with TRBD2. The CDR3 has 16 residues. CDR1 and CDR2 from the germline V gene are SGHTA and FQGNSA. Trimming cost V 4 bases and J 2 bases; bases outside gene matches: 6. The CDR3 reads CASSWASGSYTDTQYF. The DNA for the CDR3 is TGTGCCAGCAGCTGGGCTAGCGGGAGTTACACAGATACGCAGTATTTT.

The V gene is TRBV28, the J gene TRBJ2-5; 8 bases are shared with TRBD2. There are 14 residues in the CDR3. The trim removed 5 bases at V and 5 bases at J, leaving 7 bases unmatched. CDR1 is MDHEN, CDR2 SYDVKM, per germline. The CDR3 sequence is CASSTIAGRETQYF. The CDR3 DNA reads as TGTGCCAGCAGTACGATAGCGGGAAGGGAGACCCAGTACTTC.

With regard to this clone: One end of the junction does not line up with germline, which may come from a read error. The genes are TRBV15 and TRBJ1-2; the D gene is possibly TRBD1 (6 bases). The germline CDR1 and CDR2 sequences are LNHNV and YYDKDF (reference sequence). The CDR3 has 15 amino acids. CDR3 sequence reads: CVTSRGGGVRYGYTF. The CDR3 DNA reads as TGTGTCACCAGCAGAGGGGGAGGGGTCCGCTATGGCTACACCTTC.

The chain joins TRBV5-1 to TRBJ2-5, with 8 bases that match TRBD2. The DNA end is a closer match to TRBJ2-7, so the J assignment may be wrong. Germline V CDR1 and CDR2: SGHRS, YFSETQ. The CDR3 spans 15 residues. CDR3 loop: CASSLKRERLYEQYF. The CDR3 DNA reads TGCGCCAGCAGCCTAAAGCGGGAGAGATTATACGAGCAGTACTTC.

J is TRBJ2-1 and V is TRBV29-1; tentative D call: TRBD2 (5 bases). V was trimmed by 7 bases and J by 0 bases, leaving 25 bases between them. The CDR3 extends over 18 amino acids. Germline V lookup: CDR1 SQVTM, CDR2 ANQGSEA. The CDR3 coding sequence is TGCAGCGGTCACGGGCCGGACCGCAGCGGCAGCTCCTACAATGAGCAGTTCTTC. Translation: CSGHGPDRSGSSYNEQFF.